Reported below is one TCR beta chain. Per the study methods: Reference gene primer amplification in the assay estimated nucleated cell counts. Profiled with immunoSEQ multiplex PCR; TCRdb holds only in-frame clones, not every one. That table furnishes V, J and clone size, whereas the DNA furnished D and trimming. The repertoire holds tens of thousands of clones, with around four fifths as singletons. This specimen comes from a study of blood T cell repertoires in COVID-19. Across the whole study: The origin of the acute and convalescent COVID-19 samples was the United States, Italy and Spain. From T cells, B-cell-depleted T cells, or PBMCs came the material, which was cDNA or gDNA.

Losses at the gene ends were 5 bases for V and 6 bases for J; bases not matched to a gene: 2. CDR1 is LNHDA and CDR2 is SQIVND in the germline V gene (reference sequence). This CDR3 has 13 residues. The rearrangement joins TRBV19 to TRBJ1-2; 11 nucleotides match TRBD1. Sequenced: peripheral blood. This TCR came from a woman between 50 and 59 years old with active or convalescent COVID-19. The CDR3 bases are TGTGCCAGTAGTCGGGGACAGGGGGATGGCTACACCTTC. Translation: CASSRGQGDGYTF.